This TCR beta chain comes out of a study of cytomegalovirus exposure and HLA in healthy donors listed by TCRdb under 2017. Describing the broader study: In an earlier analysis of about 560 of the donors, 276 Gb of sequence data and 90 million to 130 million unique TCR beta sequences from roughly 190 million T cells were reported. An earlier analysis of 450 to 750 of the donors used high-throughput TCR beta sequencing to judge whether each TCR beta V gene segment behaved as functional or pseudogenic. Donor age, sex, ethnicity and CMV serostatus were collected together with the repertoire data. Rather than drawing on any new phenotypic data, the later analysis identified candidate immune exposures from TCR beta sequences and the way those sequences occurred across donors. Among the 398 genotyped donors, about 85% belonged to the genetic ancestry cluster associated with self-reported Caucasian donors. In a later analysis, previously published TCR beta repertoires from several hundred donors were re-analyzed and high-resolution HLA genotyping was added so that TCR occurrence patterns could be studied. A later genetic analysis took genome-wide SNP genotypes for about 55% of the roughly 700 donors and used that subset as a discovery cohort. On average, around 240,000 unique TCR beta nucleotide sequences were sequenced per donor among a few hundred genotyped donors of the cohort, with 15% to 20% of those sequences being non-productive. To predict cytomegalovirus infection status, the study brought together high-throughput TCR immunosequencing, statistical association of individual TCRs with disease status, and machine learning. Because of strong linkage in the cohort, roughly five DR-DQ haplotypes were treated as single units for association and clustering. Typing coverage varied by locus: about 620-630 donors for A, B, C, DRB1 and DQB1; approximately 520 for DQA1; 606 for DPA1; roughly 470 for DPB1. All discovery cohort repertoires had been generated using a single sequencing platform. Besides the first cohort of under 700 subjects, a separate validation cohort made up of over 95 different subjects was used. Class I and class II HLA loci were covered by the typing at four-digit resolution. An early release covering just under 650 HLA-typed donors comprised 300 to 350 gigabases of sequencing data and approximately 80 million unique TCR sequences. Using immunosequencing, the study profiled T cell repertoires from fewer than 700 subjects and related those repertoires to cytomegalovirus serostatus. The study aimed to test whether signatures of past pathogen exposure could be identified by cataloging public T cell receptors.

Worth noting for this clone: It lacks a known antigen. No base-level quality is on record; no much larger clone is a single base apart.

The paper as a whole reports these results and caveats: In an earlier analysis of 587 of the donors, most TCR beta V segments appeared in productive rearrangements about 87% or about 30% of the time, broadly matching IMGT annotations. The 87-base-pair reads could not distinguish some IMGT-functional V segments, including TRBV6-2 and TRBV6-3, so those segments were excluded. Most TCR sequences were seen in very few donors, while some public TCRs were found in many individuals. In a later analysis, HLA-associated TCR beta chains were found to be more clonally expanded and to have lower generation probabilities than equally common non-associated chains. Cytomegalovirus status was reported to be diagnosed by the classifier with high specificity and sensitivity in both the original and validation cohorts. Because HLA typing was missing for some donors at each locus, association tests included only the typed subset. The sequencing pipeline was judged likely to have produced a cluster of highly shared sequence variants as a technical artifact. Compared with the roughly 700-donor mean, donors in an Asian-associated ancestry cluster had fewer N-insertions in productive TCRs, according to a later genetic analysis. In vitro tests confirmed that a few of the cytomegalovirus-associated TCR beta chains recognize cytomegalovirus antigens. V-gene and J-gene trimming of TCR beta chains was associated with a missense DCLRE1C variant in a later genetic analysis, and the association was replicated in an independent cohort. The study gave a list of about 150 TCR beta chains associated with cytomegalovirus. A later analysis associated about 17,000 TCR beta sequences with specific HLA alleles at a false discovery rate of 0.05. Sequencing depth was assumed to be roughly uniform across donors in the presence/absence analyses, though that assumption may not hold. The authors suggested that the approach could potentially be generalized to other disease states and immunological phenotypes. Assigning TCR associations to individual alleles was difficult when HLA alleles, especially DR and DQ, strongly co-occurred. For the cohort, immune exposure information was limited to CMV serostatus. According to a later analysis, most CMV-associated TCR beta chains appeared to be HLA-restricted, and the HLA associations seemed to be driven largely by CMV exposure. Correlated functional status among segregating V segments might be attributable to linkage disequilibrium, but an unknown experimental factor could not be ruled out. Because counts were too low, 15 to 20 rarely observed V segments, including chromosome 9 orphons, were left out of the earlier analysis of 587 of the donors. The cohort was sequenced for TCR beta chains only, and without alpha or paired-chain data the features that could be detected were limited. According to a later analysis, TCR association rates differed among HLA loci, with DRB1 alleles showing the most associated TCRs and HLA-C alleles showing the fewest. According to a later analysis, parvovirus B19, influenza, CMV and Epstein-Barr virus appeared linked to several top co-occurrence clusters. A further reported finding was that TCR beta sequences accurately predicted the HLA-A and HLA-B alleles for most subjects in the first cohort.

The cohort comprised approximately 700 healthy bone marrow donors. All cohort members were sampled while nominally healthy, although unrecorded immune exposures were likely present. The donor was CMV seropositive and was included in the group of 290 or so seropositive cohort members. Each donor provided a peripheral blood sample, and peripheral blood mononuclear cells were used for TCR beta sequencing. The Qiagen DNeasy Blood Extraction Kit was used to extract genomic DNA from the blood cell samples. The germline V gene provides CDR1 SGDLS and CDR2 YYNGEE. Trimming costs V 1 base and J 0 bases, and their ends lie 10 bases apart. The CDR3 contains 15 residues, cysteine and phenylalanine counted. CDR3 DNA is the only sequence kept; it has 45 bases, read in frame from the first base. The method was the immunoSEQ multiplex PCR assay. The multiplex PCR relied on a mix of 60 forward primers for TCR Vbeta segments and 13 reverse primers for TCR Jbeta segments. Amplification of the CDR3 region of rearranged TCR beta genes was performed with a multiplex PCR assay on genomic DNA. The amplified TCR beta libraries were sequenced on the Illumina HiSeq System as 87-base-pair reads. In the source study's methods: In a later analysis, around 80 million unique TCR beta chains were counted across the approximately 640 repertoires, and approximately 9.9 million of these chains were shared by at least two donors. Raw reads were error-corrected and collapsed into unique sequences by a nearest-neighbor algorithm in which closely related sequences were merged to remove PCR and sequencing errors. V, D and J gene segments were assigned by aligning CDR3 sequences to IMGT reference sequences. For a sequence to be retained, at least a six-nucleotide match to both a V gene segment and a J gene segment was required. Rearrangements were classified as productive when the CDR3 lacked stop codons and remained in frame with V and J, and all other rearrangements were classified as non-productive. Following IMGT convention, CDR3 was defined as the stretch from the second conserved V-encoded cysteine to the conserved J-encoded phenylalanine. The earlier analysis of about 610 of the donors excluded any sequence lacking an unambiguous match to a single V gene segment. In an earlier analysis of approximately 560 of the donors, a V segment was called functional when productive rearrangements were above 56.7%, and segregating when the standard deviation between donors exceeded 5%. A statistical classification framework was built for diagnosing cytomegalovirus status from the catalog of TCR beta chain sequences. In a later analysis, TCR nucleotide sequences were compared against IMGT/GENE-DB human TR gene sequences so that V and J genes could be assigned. The TCRdist pipeline was used in a later analysis to assign CDR3 sequences and most-parsimonious VDJ recombination scenarios. In a later analysis, each TCR beta chain was defined by its CDR3 amino acid sequence together with its V-gene family, and reads without a unique V-gene family were excluded. As a way to deal with suspected cross-contamination and a sequencing artifact, a later analysis dropped nearly 600 nucleotide sequences that were highly shared and had low generation probability. A later analysis calculated a clonal expansion index for each public chain from normalized within-repertoire ranks of inferred template counts. In a later analysis, generation probabilities were computed using a VDJ recombination model fitted to out-of-frame rearrangements, and the results were checked against IGoR. In a later analysis, TCR-TCR, TCR-HLA and TCR-CMV co-occurrence was scored with hypergeometric tests, and a repertoire-size bias correction was applied to TCR pairs. A later analysis estimated false discovery rates by permuting HLA or CMV assignments 20 times. A later analysis grouped co-occurring TCRs with DBSCAN, adding TCRdist sequence similarity when clustering within HLA-allele-positive subsets. Repertoires with fewer than 30,000 or more than 120,000 public chains, plus five repertoires with anomalous nucleotide sharing, were excluded from co-occurrence clustering. TCRdb took this table from immuneACCESS and kept in-frame rearrangements with V and J called. Such tables lack part of the clones; where checked against another copy, unresolved V genes explain under half of the gap, and the rest is unexplained. V, J and clone size derive from that table, while D and trimming were established from the DNA sequence. This sample holds approximately 160,000 clones; around 68% were observed only once. The ten largest account for around 3% of the sample.

The TCR comes from a woman aged 35 to 49 in good health and CMV-seropositive. The rearrangement joined TRBV9 to TRBJ1-1, with the identity of the D gene unclear. Specimen: PBMCs. CDR3 loop: CASSVLADVNTEAFF. DNA sequence: TGTGCCAGCAGCGTATTGGCCGATGTGAACACTGAAGCTTTCTTT.